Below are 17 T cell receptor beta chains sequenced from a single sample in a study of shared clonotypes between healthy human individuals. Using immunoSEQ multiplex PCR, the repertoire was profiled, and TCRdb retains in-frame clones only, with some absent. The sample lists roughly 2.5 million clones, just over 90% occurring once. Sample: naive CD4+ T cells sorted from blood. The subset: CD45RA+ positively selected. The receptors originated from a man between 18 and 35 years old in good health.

CDR3 sequence: CASGLGTSGSTDTQYF. CDR3 nucleotide sequence: TGTGCTAGTGGTTTGGGGACTAGCGGCTCCACAGATACGCAGTATTTT. The gene calls are TRBV12-5 and TRBJ2-3; 10 positions agree with TRBD2. V shed 1 base and J 2 bases; nucleotides not matched to a gene: 3. CDR3 length equals 16 residues. The germline V gene has CDR1 LGHNT and CDR2 FRNRAP.

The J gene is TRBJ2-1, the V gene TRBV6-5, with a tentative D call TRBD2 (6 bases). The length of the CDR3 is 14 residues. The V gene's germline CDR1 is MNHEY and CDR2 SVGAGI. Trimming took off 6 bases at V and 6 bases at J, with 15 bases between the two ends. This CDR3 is CASSKPGLLNEQFF. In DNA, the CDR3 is TGTGCCAGCAGCAAACCGGGACTCCTCAATGAGCAGTTCTTC.

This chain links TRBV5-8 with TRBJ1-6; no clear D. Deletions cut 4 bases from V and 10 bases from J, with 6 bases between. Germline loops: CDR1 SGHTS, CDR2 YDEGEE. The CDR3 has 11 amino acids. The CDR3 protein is CASSQTSPLHF. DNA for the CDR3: TGTGCCAGCAGCCAGACCTCACCCCTCCACTTT.

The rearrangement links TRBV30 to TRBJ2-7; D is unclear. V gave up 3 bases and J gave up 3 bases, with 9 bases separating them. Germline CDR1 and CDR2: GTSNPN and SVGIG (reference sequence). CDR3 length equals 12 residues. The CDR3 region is CAWSPANYEQYF. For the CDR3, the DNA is TGTGCCTGGAGCCCAGCCAACTACGAGCAGTACTTC.

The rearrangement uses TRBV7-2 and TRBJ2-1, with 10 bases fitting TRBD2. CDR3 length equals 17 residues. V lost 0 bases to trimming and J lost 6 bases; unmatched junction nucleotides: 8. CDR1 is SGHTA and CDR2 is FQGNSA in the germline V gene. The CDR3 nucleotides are TGTGCCAGCAGCTTAGCAACTAGCGGGAAAGGTCGCAATGAGCAGTTCTTC. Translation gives CASSLATSGKGRNEQFF.

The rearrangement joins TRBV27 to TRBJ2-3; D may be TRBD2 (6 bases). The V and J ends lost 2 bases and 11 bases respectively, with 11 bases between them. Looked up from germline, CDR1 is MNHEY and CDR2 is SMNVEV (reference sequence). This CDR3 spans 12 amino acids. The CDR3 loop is CASSLRGEGQYF. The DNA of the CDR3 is TGTGCCAGCAGTTTACGCGGGGAAGGGCAGTATTTT.

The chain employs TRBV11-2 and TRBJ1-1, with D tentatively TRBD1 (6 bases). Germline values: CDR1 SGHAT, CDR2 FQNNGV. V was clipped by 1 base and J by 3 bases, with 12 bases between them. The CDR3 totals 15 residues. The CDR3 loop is CASSLGGRGYTEAFF. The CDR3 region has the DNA TGTGCCAGCAGCTTAGGGGGCAGGGGCTACACTGAAGCTTTCTTT.

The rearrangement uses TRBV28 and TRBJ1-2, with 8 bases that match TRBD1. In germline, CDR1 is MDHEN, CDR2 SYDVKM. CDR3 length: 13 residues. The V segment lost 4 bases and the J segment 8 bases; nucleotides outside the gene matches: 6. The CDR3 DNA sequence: TGTGCCAGCAGTTGGGAGGACAGGGAGGGCTACACCTTC. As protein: CASSWEDREGYTF.

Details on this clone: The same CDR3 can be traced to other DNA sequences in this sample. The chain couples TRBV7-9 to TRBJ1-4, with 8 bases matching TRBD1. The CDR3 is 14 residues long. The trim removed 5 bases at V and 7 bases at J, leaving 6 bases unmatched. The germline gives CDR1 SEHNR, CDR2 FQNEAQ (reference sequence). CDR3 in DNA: TGTGCCAGCAGCCTCGGACAGGGAGGTGAAAAACTGTTTTTT. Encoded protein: CASSLGQGGEKLFF.

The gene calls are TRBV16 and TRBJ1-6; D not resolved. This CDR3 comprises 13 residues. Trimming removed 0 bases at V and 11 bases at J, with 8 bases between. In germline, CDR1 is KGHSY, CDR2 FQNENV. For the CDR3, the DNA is TGTGCCAGCAGCCAATCTCTCCGGCCACCCCTCCACTTT. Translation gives CASSQSLRPPLHF.

CDR3 loop: CSVESTSGRFSSYNEQFF. The CDR3, as DNA: TGCAGCGTTGAATCCACTAGCGGGAGATTCAGCTCCTACAATGAGCAGTTCTTC. The chain uses TRBV29-1 and TRBJ2-1, with 11 bases fitting TRBD2. The trim removed 2 bases at V and 0 bases at J, leaving 9 bases unmatched. The CDR3 is 18 amino acids. Germline CDR1 and CDR2: SQVTM and ANQGSEA.

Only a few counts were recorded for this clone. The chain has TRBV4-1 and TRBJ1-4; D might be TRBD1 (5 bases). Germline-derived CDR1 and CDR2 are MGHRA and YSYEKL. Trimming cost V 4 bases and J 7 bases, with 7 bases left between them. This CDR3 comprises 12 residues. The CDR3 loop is CASSRTSEKLFF. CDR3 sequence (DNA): TGCGCCAGCAGCCGGACAAGTGAAAAACTGTTTTTT.

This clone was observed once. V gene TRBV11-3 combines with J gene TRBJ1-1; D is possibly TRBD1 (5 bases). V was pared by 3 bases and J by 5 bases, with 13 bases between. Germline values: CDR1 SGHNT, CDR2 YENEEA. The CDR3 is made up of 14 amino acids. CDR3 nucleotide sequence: TGTGCCAGCAGCTTCGGGGGAACGGGAACTGAAGCTTTCTTT. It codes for CASSFGGTGTEAFF.

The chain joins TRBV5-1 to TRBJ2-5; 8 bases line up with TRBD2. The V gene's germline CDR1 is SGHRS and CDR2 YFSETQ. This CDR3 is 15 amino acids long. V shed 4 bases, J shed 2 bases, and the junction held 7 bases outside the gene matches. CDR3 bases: TGCGCCAGCAGCCGAGCGGGAGTAATGCAAGAGACCCAGTACTTC. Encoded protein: CASSRAGVMQETQYF.

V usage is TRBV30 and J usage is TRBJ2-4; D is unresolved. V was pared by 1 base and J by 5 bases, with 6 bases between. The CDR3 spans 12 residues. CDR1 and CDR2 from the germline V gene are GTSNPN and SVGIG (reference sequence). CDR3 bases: TGTGCCTGGAGTGCCACCCAAAACATTCAGTACTTC. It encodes CAWSATQNIQYF.

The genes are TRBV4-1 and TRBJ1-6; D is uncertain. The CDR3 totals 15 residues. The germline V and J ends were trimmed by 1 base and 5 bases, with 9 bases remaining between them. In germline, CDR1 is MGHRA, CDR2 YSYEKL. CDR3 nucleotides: TGCGCCAGCAGCCAAGCGGACGCCGATAATTCACCCCTCCACTTT. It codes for CASSQADADNSPLHF.

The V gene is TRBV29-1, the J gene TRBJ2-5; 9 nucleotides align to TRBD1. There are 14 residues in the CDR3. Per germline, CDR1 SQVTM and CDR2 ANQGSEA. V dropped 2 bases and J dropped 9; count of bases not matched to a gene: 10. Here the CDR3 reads CSVELYGTGSSQYF. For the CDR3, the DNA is TGCAGCGTTGAACTATATGGGACAGGGTCTTCCCAGTACTTC.